This T cell receptor (beta chain) was recovered during a study of blood T cell repertoires in COVID-19. Study context: PBMCs, B-cell-depleted T cells, or T cells provided the cDNA or gDNA that made up the material.

Repertoires were generated with immunoSEQ multiplex PCR, while TCRdb's copy carries only in-frame clones and drops some. The sample lists under 300,000 clones; over 70% were seen once. Germline V gene data show CDR1 as SNHLY and CDR2 as FYNNEI. CDR3 size: 14 residues. J was trimmed by 8 bases and V by 4 bases; bases with no gene match: 4. Remarks on this clone: Additional DNA sequences in this sample encode the identical CDR3.

Study members were between about 18 and 89 years old and lived in 20 to 25 US regions. Donors were grouped by their self-reported clinical history. No more than 2 weeks before study entry, exposed participants had met a case of COVID-19. Sequenced sample: PBMCs or T cells enriched from blood (not recorded which). This chain uses TRBV2 with TRBJ1-4; 10 nucleotides line up with TRBD1. The receptor was isolated from a middle-aged woman who had been exposed to COVID-19. The CDR3 sequence: CASSGTGGGEKLFF. In nucleotides, the CDR3 is TGTGCCAGCAGTGGGACAGGGGGAGGCGAAAAACTGTTTTTT.